This T cell receptor (beta chain) was sequenced during a study of T-cell reconstitution after alpha-beta-depleted transplantation in children. Trimming cost V 2 bases and J 4 bases, with 6 bases left between them. Germline V gene sequence: CDR1 SGHDT, CDR2 YYEEEE. CDR3 length: 12 amino acids. Study-level results: Once a year had passed after transplant, T-cell counts and diversity came mostly from newly produced T cells. Several hundred expanded graft clones reportedly gave rise to the alpha-beta T cells present about two months after transplant. Surviving thymic progenitors and recipient T cells were the source of high TCRbeta diversity at day 60 in some patients.

This clonotype occurred many times. Its specificity is unknown. Using unique molecular identifiers, the investigators prepared the TCRbeta library. From the PCR reads, TCRdb called clonotypes with MiXCR, one entry per CDR3 protein. The sample contains 580,000 or so distinct CDR3 sequences, approximately 22% of which appear only once. This specimen was PBMCs, mostly from graft donor cells, taken 360 days after TCRalphabeta/CD19-depleted stem cell transplant. The V call is TRBV5-6, the J call TRBJ1-2; no reliable D call. This clonotype was obtained from a boy under two years old who had a stem cell transplant for acute myeloid leukemia, so the T cells may come from the graft donor. The CDR3 here is CASSFKIYGYTF. Here the CDR3 DNA reads TGTGCCAGCAGCTTCAAGATCTATGGCTACACCTTC. The full variable domain, in which reference TRBV5-6 and TRBJ1-2 provide the parts outside the CDR3, is DAGVTQSPTHLIKTRGQQVTLRCSPKSGHDTVSWYQQALGQGPQFIFQYYEEEERQRGNFPDRFSGHQFPNYSSELNVNALLLGDSALYLCASSFKIYGYTFGSGTRLTVV.